These 15 T cell receptor beta chains were sequenced from one sample in a study of early T cells in non-severe SARS-CoV-2 infection. TCRdb fed the 5' RACE reads into MiXCR, producing one record per CDR3 protein. Of about 56,000 distinct CDR3 sequences in the sample, about 15% were seen once. Sample: whole blood, taken at baseline. These receptors originate from an adult who was a healthcare worker with PCR-confirmed SARS-CoV-2 infection or an uninfected control (not recorded which).

This clonotype was seen a handful of times. This chain joins TRBV20-1 and TRBJ2-3; no clear D gene. The length of the CDR3 is 14 residues. Trimming shortened V by 1 base and J by 1 base, and 9 bases separated the two germline ends. CDR1 and CDR2 (germline): DFQATT, SNEGSKA (reference sequence). The CDR3 reads CSARVKGGTDTQYF. The CDR3 DNA is TGCAGTGCTAGAGTTAAGGGCGGCACAGATACGCAGTATTTT.

This clonotype is termed medium-sized. The chain links TRBV20-1 to TRBJ2-1; 10 bases are a match to TRBD2. The CDR3 is made up of 13 amino acids. V lost 5 bases and J lost 9; bases outside the gene matches: 7. The germline V gene encodes CDR1 DFQATT and CDR2 SNEGSKA (reference sequence). CDR3 in DNA: TGCAGTGCTGCTAGCGGGAGAGTGACTGAGCAGTTCTTC. This encodes CSAASGRVTEQFF.

The sample holds a few counts of this clonotype. The chain recombines TRBV4-2 with TRBJ1-5; D is unclear. This CDR3 comprises 16 residues. The germline V gene encodes CDR1 LGHNA and CDR2 YNFKEQ. Trimming pared 1 base from V and 0 bases from J, leaving 10 bases between. The DNA for the CDR3 is TGTGCCAGCAGCCAAGGGGAGGGCTATAGCAATCAGCCCCAGCATTTT. This encodes CASSQGEGYSNQPQHF.

This chain connects TRBV5-6 to TRBJ1-5; D call uncertain. Trimming shortened V by 2 bases and J by 6 bases, and 12 bases separated the two germline ends. There are 14 residues in the CDR3. Per germline, CDR1 SGHDT and CDR2 YYEEEE. DNA of the CDR3: TGTGCCAGCAGCTTCGGAGGAATTGTTCAGCCCCAGCATTTT. It encodes CASSFGGIVQPQHF.

This chain uses TRBV20-1 with TRBJ1-6; D possibly corresponds to TRBD1 (5 bases). CDR3 length: 16 amino acids. Germline V gene sequence: CDR1 DFQATT, CDR2 SNEGSKA (reference sequence). Deletions cut 5 bases from V and 10 bases from J, with 24 bases between. This chain's CDR3 is CSAQAASRGSRSPLHF. The CDR3, as DNA: TGCAGTGCTCAGGCCGCCAGCCGGGGCTCACGGTCACCCCTCCACTTT.

This clonotype turned up a few times. The J gene is TRBJ1-3, the V gene TRBV6-5, with no clear D. With 9 bases removed from V and 7 bases from J, the gap between germline ends came to 7 bases. The CDR3 is 10 residues long. Germline CDR1 MNHEY, CDR2 SVGAGI. Here the CDR3 DNA reads TGTGCCAGATTGAGCAACACCATATATTTT. This translates into CARLSNTIYF.

The rearrangement links TRBV20-1 to TRBJ1-1, with a possible D match to TRBD1 (5 bases). CDR1 is DFQATT and CDR2 is SNEGSKA in the germline V gene (reference sequence). The CDR3 is made up of 15 amino acids. This CDR3 is CSVERGSDLRVEAFF. CDR3 nucleotide sequence: TGCAGCGTGGAGAGGGGCAGCGACCTCCGTGTTGAAGCTTTCTTT.

This sequence joins TRBV2 and TRBJ1-3; tentative D call: TRBD1 (6 bases). The length of the CDR3 is 15 residues. Germline assignment: CDR1 SNHLY and CDR2 FYNNEI. Trimming pared 1 base from V and 2 bases from J, leaving 9 bases between. Written as DNA, the CDR3 is TGTGCCAGCAGTGAAGGGGGGGGCCCTGGAAACACCATATATTTT. It yields the protein CASSEGGGPGNTIYF.

The chain recombines TRBV29-1 with TRBJ1-1; no clear D gene. CDR3 length equals 14 residues. Germline V lookup: CDR1 SQVTM, CDR2 ANQGSEA. With 5 bases removed from V and 0 bases from J, the gap between germline ends came to 13 bases. The CDR3 here is CSVRRSAMNTEAFF. CDR3 nucleotides: TGCAGCGTTAGGAGATCTGCTATGAACACTGAAGCTTTCTTT.

There are many counts of this clonotype. The chain employs TRBV20-1 and TRBJ2-3; D may be TRBD1 (6 bases). CDR1 DFQATT and CDR2 SNEGSKA come from the germline V gene (reference sequence). The CDR3 consists of 14 residues. The V and J ends lost 4 bases and 0 bases respectively, with 11 bases between them. The CDR3 protein is CSATTGHSTDTQYF. The DNA of the CDR3 is TGCAGTGCTACCACAGGGCATAGCACAGATACGCAGTATTTT.

The chain employs TRBV27 and TRBJ1-4; TRBD1 agrees at 7 bases. Germline CDR1 is MNHEY and CDR2 is SMNVEV (reference sequence). CDR3 size: 14 residues. V shed 7 bases, J shed 4 bases, and the junction held 6 bases outside the gene matches. In DNA form, the CDR3 reads TGTGCCAGCAAGTCGGACAGGTATAATGAAAAACTGTTTTTT. Its translation: CASKSDRYNEKLFF.

The rearrangement uses TRBV2 and TRBJ2-1; 7 bases line up with TRBD2. Germline loops: CDR1 SNHLY, CDR2 FYNNEI. J gave up 7 bases and V 3 bases, and 9 bases lay outside the gene matches. CDR3 length: 15 residues. The CDR3 protein is CASSDIGEGGNEQFF. CDR3 coding DNA: TGTGCCAGCAGTGATATCGGGGAGGGAGGGAATGAGCAGTTCTTC.

There are a few counts of this clonotype. The chain uses TRBV20-1 and TRBJ1-2; D possibly corresponds to TRBD1 (6 bases). V shed 5 bases and J shed 7 bases, with 17 bases lying between them. In germline, CDR1 is DFQATT, CDR2 SNEGSKA (reference sequence). CDR3 length equals 13 residues. CDR3 nucleotide sequence: TGCAGTGCTCGTCCGGGGCAGGGGTCTGGCTACACCTTC. This encodes CSARPGQGSGYTF.

This clonotype showed up many times. The chain employs TRBV3-1 and TRBJ1-1, with D possibly TRBD1 on 6 matching bases. The V and J ends lost 4 bases and 3 bases respectively, with 15 bases between them. The CDR3 contains 15 residues. Germline V CDR1 and CDR2: LGHDT, YNNKEL (reference sequence). The CDR3 coding sequence is TGTGCCAGCAGCCCCTCAGGACAGTTATACACTGAAGCTTTCTTT. Translated, it gives CASSPSGQLYTEAFF.

The V and J genes are TRBV5-1 and TRBJ2-3, with D tentatively TRBD2 (6 bases). CDR3 length equals 16 residues. V gave up 1 base and J gave up 2 bases, with 14 bases separating them. Germline lookup yields CDR1 SGHRS and CDR2 YFSETQ. The CDR3, as DNA: TGCGCCAGCAGCTTGTTGCCGGGACTCCACACAGATACGCAGTATTTT. This codes for CASSLLPGLHTDTQYF.